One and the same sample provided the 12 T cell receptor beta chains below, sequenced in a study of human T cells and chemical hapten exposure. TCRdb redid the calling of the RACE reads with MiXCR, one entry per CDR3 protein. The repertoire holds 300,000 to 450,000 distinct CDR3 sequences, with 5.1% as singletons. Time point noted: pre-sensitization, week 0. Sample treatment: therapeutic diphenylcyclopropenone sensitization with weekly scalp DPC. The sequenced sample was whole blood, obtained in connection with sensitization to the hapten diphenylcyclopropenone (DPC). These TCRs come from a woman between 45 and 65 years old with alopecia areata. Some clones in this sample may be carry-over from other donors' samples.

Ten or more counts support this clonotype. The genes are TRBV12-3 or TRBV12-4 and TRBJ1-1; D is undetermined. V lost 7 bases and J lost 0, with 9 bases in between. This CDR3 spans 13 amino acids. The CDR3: CASTAAVNTEAFF. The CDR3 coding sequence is TGTGCCAGCACTGCGGCGGTGAACACTGAAGCTTTCTTT.

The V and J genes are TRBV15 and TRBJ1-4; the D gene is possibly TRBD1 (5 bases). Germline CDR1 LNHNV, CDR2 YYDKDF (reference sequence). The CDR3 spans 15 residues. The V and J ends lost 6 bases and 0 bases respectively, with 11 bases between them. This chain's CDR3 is CATSPRQSTNEKLFF. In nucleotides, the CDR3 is TGTGCCACCAGTCCGAGACAGTCAACTAATGAAAAACTGTTTTTT.

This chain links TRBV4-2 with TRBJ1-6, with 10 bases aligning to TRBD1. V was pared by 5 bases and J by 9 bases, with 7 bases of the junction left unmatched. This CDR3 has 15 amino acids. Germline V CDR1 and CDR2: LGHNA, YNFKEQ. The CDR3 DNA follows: TGTGCCAGCAGCTCCCGGGACAGGGGACTTTCACCCCTCCACTTT. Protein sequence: CASSSRDRGLSPLHF.

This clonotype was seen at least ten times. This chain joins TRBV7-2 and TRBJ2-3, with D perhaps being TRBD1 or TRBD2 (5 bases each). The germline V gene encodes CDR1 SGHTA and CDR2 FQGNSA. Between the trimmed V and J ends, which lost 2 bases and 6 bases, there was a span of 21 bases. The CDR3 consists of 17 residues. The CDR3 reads CASSLRTGAALADTQYF. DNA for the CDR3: TGTGCCAGCAGCTTACGAACCGGGGCTGCTCTCGCGGATACGCAGTATTTT.

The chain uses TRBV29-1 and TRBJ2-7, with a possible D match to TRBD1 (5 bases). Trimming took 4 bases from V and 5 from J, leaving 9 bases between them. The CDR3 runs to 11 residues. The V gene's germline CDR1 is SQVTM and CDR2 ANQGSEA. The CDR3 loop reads CSVGAGHEQYF. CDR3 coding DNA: TGCAGCGTTGGAGCAGGGCACGAGCAGTACTTC.

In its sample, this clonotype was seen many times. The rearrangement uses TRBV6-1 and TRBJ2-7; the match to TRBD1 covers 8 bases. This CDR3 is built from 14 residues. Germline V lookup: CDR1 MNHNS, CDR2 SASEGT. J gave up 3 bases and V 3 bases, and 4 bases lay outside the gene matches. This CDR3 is CASSEPGGLYEQYF. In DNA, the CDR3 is TGTGCCAGCAGTGAGCCAGGGGGCCTCTACGAGCAGTACTTC.

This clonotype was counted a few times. This chain's CDR3 is CSVSLGWGFGQETQYF. DNA for the CDR3: TGCAGCGTTTCATTGGGATGGGGATTTGGCCAAGAGACCCAGTACTTC. The rearrangement uses TRBV29-1 and TRBJ2-5; D uncertain. V was cut by 5 bases and J by 1 base, with 20 bases left in between. CDR3 length equals 16 residues. Germline CDR1 reads SQVTM; CDR2 reads ANQGSEA.

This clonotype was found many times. The CDR3, as DNA: TGTGCCACCCGGGCCCTCTACGAGCAGTACTTC. It specifies CATRALYEQYF. The chain recombines TRBV6-5 with TRBJ2-7; D is unclear. The CDR3 extends over 11 amino acids. V lost 10 bases to trimming and J lost 3 bases, with 10 bases between them. Germline CDR1 MNHEY, CDR2 SVGAGI.

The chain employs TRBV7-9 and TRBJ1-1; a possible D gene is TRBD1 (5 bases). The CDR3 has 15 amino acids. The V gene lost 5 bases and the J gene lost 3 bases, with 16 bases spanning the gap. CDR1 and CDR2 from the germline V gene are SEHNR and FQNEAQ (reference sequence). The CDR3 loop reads CASSPRLRGDTEAFF. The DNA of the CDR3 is TGTGCCAGCAGCCCCCGACTCCGAGGGGACACTGAAGCTTTCTTT.

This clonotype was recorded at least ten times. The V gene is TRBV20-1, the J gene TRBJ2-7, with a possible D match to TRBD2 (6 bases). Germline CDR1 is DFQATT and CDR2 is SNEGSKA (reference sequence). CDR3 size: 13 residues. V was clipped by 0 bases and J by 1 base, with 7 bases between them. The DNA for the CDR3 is TGCAGTGCTAGAGAGGGGGGATCCTACGAGCAGTACTTC. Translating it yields CSAREGGSYEQYF.

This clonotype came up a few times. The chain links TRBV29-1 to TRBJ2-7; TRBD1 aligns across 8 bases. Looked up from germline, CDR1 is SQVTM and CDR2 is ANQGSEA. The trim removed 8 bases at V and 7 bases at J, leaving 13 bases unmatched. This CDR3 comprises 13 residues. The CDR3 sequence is CSIGTGDYAEQYF. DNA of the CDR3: TGCAGCATTGGGACAGGAGACTACGCAGAGCAGTACTTC.

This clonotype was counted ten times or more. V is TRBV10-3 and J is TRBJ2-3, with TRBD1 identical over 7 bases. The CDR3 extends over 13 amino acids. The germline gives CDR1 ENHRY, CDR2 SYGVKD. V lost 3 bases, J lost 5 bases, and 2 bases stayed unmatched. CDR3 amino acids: CAISEQGRDTQYF. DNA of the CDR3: TGTGCCATCAGTGAACAGGGGAGAGATACGCAGTATTTT.